This T cell receptor beta chain was observed in a study of cytomegalovirus exposure and HLA in healthy donors. Study information: Ancestry clustering placed around four fifths of roughly 400 genotyped donors in the Caucasian-associated cluster. Study conclusions and caveats: It was reported in a later analysis that an Asian-associated ancestry cluster showed fewer N-insertions than the roughly 670-donor mean. Later genetic work tied a missense DCLRE1C variant to beta-chain V and J trimming. Whilst most TCR sequences proved rare, a subset of public TCRs occurred across many donors.

The PCR employed 60 Vbeta primers together with 13 Jbeta primers. Repertoires were generated with immunoSEQ multiplex PCR, while TCRdb's copy carries only in-frame clones and drops some. The table records around 80,000 clones, 60% to 85% of them present only once. Comments on this clone: Its target is unknown.

The V and J ends lost 3 bases and 0 bases, in that order; junction bases with no gene match: 6. Germline CDR1 reads LGHNA; CDR2 reads YNFKEQ. This CDR3 is built from 16 residues. The clonotype comes from a man aged 40-55 years in good health and CMV-seronegative. V usage is TRBV4-2 and J usage is TRBJ2-3; 7 bases fit TRBD2. Sequencing input: PBMCs. CDR3 amino acids: CASSQTSPGSTDTQYF. CDR3 bases: TGTGCCAGCAGCCAGACTAGCCCGGGGAGCACAGATACGCAGTATTTT.